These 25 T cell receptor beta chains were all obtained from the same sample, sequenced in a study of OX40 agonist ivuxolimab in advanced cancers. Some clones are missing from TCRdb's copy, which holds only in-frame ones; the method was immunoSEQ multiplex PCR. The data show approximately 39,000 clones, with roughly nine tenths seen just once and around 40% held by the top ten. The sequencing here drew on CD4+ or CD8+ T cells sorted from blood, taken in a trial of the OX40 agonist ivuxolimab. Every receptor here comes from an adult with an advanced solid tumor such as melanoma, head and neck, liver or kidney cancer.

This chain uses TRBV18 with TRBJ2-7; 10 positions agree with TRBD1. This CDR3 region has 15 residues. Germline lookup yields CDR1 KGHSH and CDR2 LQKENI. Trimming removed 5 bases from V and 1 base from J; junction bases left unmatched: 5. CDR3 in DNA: TGTGCCAGCTCAACGGGACAGGGGAGGTCCTACGAGCAGTACTTC. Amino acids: CASSTGQGRSYEQYF. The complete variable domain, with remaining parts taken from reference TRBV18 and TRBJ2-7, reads NAGVMQNPRHLVRRRGQEARLRCSPMKGHSHVYWYRQLPEEGLKFMVYLQKENIIDESGMPKERFSAEFPKEGPSILRIQQVVRGDSAAYFCASSTGQGRSYEQYFGPGTRLTVT.

The CDR3 nucleotides read TGTGCCAGCAGTCTCACCGGGACTGCGTACAATGAGCAGTTCTTC. Translated: CASSLTGTAYNEQFF. The rearrangement links TRBV28 to TRBJ2-1; weak D call: TRBD2 (6 bases). Germline assignment: CDR1 MDHEN and CDR2 SYDVKM. V lost 5 bases and J 4 bases, leaving 15 bases between the germline ends. The CDR3 covers 15 residues.

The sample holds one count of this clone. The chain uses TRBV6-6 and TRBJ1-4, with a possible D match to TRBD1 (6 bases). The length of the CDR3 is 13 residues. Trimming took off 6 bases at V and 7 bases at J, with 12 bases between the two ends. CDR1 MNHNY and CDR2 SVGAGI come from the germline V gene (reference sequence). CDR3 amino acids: CASSTGMGEKLFF. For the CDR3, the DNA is TGTGCCAGCAGCACAGGGATGGGTGAAAAACTGTTTTTT.

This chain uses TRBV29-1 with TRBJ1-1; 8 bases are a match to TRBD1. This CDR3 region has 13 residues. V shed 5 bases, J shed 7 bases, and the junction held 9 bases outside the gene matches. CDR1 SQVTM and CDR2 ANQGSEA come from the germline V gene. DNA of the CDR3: TGCAGCGTTCAGCCCCAGGGGGCGAATGAAGCTTTCTTT. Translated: CSVQPQGANEAFF.

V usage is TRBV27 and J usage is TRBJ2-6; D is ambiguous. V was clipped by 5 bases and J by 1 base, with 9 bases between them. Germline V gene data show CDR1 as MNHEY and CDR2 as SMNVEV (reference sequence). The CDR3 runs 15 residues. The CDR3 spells CASSVSSSGANVLTF. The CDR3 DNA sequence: TGTGCCAGCAGTGTCTCTAGTTCTGGGGCCAACGTCCTGACTTTC. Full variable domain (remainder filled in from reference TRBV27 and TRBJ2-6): EAQVTQNPRYLITVTGKKLTVTCSQNMNHEYMSWYRQDPGLGLRQIYYSMNVEVTDKGDVPEGYKVSRKEKRNFPLILESPSPNQTSLYFCASSVSSSGANVLTFGAGSRLTVL.

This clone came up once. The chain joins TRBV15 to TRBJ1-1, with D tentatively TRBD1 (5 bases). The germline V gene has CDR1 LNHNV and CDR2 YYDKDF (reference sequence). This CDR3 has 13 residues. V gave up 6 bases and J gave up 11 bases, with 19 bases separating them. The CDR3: CATSKGDFPGAFF. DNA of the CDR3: TGTGCCACCAGTAAGGGCGATTTTCCAGGGGCTTTCTTT.

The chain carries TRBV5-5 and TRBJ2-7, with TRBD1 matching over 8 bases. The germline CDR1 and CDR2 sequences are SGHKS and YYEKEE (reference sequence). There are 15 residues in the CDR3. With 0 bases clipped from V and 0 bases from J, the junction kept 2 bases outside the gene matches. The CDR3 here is CASSLVDRGSYEQYF. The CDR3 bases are TGTGCCAGCAGCTTGGTCGACAGGGGCTCCTACGAGCAGTACTTC.

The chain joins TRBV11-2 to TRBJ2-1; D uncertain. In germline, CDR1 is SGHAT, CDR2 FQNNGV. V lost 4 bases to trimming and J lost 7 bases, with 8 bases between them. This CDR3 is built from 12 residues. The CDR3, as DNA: TGTGCCAGCAGCTCGGTTCCAAATGAGCAGTTCTTC. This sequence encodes CASSSVPNEQFF.

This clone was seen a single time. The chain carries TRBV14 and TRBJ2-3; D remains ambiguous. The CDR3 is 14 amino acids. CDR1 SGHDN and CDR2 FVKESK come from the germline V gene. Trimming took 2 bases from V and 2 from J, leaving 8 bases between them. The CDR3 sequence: CASSQLGDTDTQYF. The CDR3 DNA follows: TGTGCCAGCAGCCAACTTGGAGACACAGATACGCAGTATTTT.

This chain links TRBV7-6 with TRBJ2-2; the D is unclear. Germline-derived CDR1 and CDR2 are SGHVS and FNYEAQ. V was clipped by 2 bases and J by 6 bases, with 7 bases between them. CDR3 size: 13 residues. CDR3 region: CASSLSSAGELFF. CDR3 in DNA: TGTGCCAGCAGCTTATCCTCGGCCGGGGAGCTGTTTTTT.

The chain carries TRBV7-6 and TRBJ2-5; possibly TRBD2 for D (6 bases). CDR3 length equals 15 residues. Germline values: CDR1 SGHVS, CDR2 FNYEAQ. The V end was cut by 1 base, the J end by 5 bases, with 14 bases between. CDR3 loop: CASSLGGAGSETQYF. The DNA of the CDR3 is TGTGCCAGCAGCTTAGGGGGCGCGGGGAGCGAGACCCAGTACTTC.

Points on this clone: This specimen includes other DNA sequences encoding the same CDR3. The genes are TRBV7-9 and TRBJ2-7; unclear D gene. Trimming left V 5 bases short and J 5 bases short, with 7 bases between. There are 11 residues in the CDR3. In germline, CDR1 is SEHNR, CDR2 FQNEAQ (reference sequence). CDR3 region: CASSLGNEQYF. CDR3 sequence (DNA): TGTGCCAGCAGCCTAGGGAACGAGCAGTACTTC. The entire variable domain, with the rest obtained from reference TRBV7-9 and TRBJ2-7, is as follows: DTGVSQNPRHKITKRGQNVTFRCDPISEHNRLYWYRQTLGQGPEFLTYFQNEAQLEKSRLLSDRFSAERPKGSFSTLEIQRTEQGDSAMYLCASSLGNEQYFGPGTRLTVT.

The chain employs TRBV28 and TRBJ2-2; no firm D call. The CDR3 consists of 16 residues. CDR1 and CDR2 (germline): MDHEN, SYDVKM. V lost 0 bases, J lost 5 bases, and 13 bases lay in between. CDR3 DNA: TGTGCCAGCAGTTTATGGACACCCACCGGAACCGGGGAGCTGTTTTTT. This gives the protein CASSLWTPTGTGELFF.

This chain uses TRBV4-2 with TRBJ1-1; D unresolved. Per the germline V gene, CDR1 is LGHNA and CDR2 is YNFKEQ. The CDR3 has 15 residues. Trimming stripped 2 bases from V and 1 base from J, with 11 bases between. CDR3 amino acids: CASSQKLPGNTEAFF. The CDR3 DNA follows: TGTGCCAGCAGCCAAAAATTACCGGGGAACACTGAAGCTTTCTTT.

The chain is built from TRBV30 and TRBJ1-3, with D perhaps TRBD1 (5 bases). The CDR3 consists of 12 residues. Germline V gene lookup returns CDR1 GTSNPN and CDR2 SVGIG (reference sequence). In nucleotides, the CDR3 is TGTGAGAAGGGGCCGGCTGGAAACACCATATATTTT. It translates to CEKGPAGNTIYF.

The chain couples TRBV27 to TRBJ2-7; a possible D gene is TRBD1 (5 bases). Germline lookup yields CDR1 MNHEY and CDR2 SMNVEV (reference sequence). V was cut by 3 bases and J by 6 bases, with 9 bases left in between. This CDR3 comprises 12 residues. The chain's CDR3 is CASSLQGFEQYF. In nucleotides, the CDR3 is TGTGCCAGCAGTTTGCAGGGTTTCGAGCAGTACTTC.

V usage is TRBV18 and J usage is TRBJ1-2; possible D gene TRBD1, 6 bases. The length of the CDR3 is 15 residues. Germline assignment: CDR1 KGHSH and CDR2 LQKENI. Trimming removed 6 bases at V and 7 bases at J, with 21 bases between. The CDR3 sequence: CASSETPAGVIGYTF. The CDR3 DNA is TGTGCCAGCTCCGAAACCCCGGCAGGGGTAATTGGCTACACCTTC.

Here the CDR3 DNA reads TGTGCCAGTAGTATGTATGCTCAGGGCTGGAATCAGCCCCAGCATTTT. Its translation is CASSMYAQGWNQPQHF. The chain is built from TRBV19 and TRBJ1-5, with D maybe TRBD1 (5 bases). The CDR3 loop spans 16 amino acids. V dropped 3 bases and J dropped 4 bases, with 16 bases sitting between them. Germline V CDR1 and CDR2: LNHDA, SQIVND (reference sequence).

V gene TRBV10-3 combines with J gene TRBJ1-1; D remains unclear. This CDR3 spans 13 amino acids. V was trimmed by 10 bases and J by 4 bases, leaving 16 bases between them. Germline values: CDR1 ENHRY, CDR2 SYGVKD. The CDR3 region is CASLPSSGTEAFF. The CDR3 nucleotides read TGTGCCAGCCTACCCTCATCTGGCACTGAAGCTTTCTTT.

DNA for the CDR3: TGTGCCAGAAGCCAAGGACAGGACGGGGAGCTGTTTTTT. Its translation is CARSQGQDGELFF. This rearrangement joins TRBV5-3 to TRBJ2-2; TRBD1 agrees at 7 bases. TRBV5-3 qualifies as an ORF whose function is uncertain. V trimming: 4 bases; J trimming: 7 bases; junction bases outside the gene matches: 4. This CDR3 contains 13 residues.

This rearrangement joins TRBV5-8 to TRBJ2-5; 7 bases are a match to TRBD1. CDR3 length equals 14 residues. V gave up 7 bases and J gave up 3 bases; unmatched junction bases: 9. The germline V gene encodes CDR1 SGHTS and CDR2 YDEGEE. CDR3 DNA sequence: TGTGCCAGCCGCCTATCCGGGACAGAAGAGACCCAGTACTTC. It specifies CASRLSGTEETQYF.

The CDR3 loop is CASSSPGGADEQFF. In DNA form, the CDR3 reads TGTGCCAGCAGCTCCCCAGGGGGGGCAGATGAGCAGTTCTTC. The chain is built from TRBV7-2 and TRBJ2-1; D may correspond to TRBD1 or TRBD2 (7 bases each). Trimming left V 4 bases short and J 8 bases short, with 15 bases between. The CDR3 runs to 14 residues. Germline CDR1 SGHTA, CDR2 FQGNSA.

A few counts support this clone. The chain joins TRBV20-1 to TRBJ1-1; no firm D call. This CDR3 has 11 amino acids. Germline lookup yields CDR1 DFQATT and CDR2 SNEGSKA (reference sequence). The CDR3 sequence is CMGGVRTEAFF. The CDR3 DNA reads TGCATGGGCGGGGTCAGGACTGAAGCTTTCTTT.

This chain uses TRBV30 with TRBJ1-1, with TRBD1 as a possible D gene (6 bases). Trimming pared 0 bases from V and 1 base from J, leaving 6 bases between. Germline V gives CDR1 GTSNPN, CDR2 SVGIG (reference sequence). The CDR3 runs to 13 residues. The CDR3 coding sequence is TGTGCCTGGAGTGTACAGGGGAACACTGAAGCTTTCTTT. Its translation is CAWSVQGNTEAFF.

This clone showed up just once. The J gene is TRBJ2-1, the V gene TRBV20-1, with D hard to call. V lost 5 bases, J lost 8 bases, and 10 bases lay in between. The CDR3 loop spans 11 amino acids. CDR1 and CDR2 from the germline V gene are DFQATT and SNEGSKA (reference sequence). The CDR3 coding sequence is TGCAGTGCTGGTTGGGGATATGAGCAGTTCTTC. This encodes CSAGWGYEQFF.